These 10 T cell receptor beta chains were sequenced from one sample in a study of Graves' ophthalmopathy and Graves' hyperthyroidism. Transcripts of RNA were the source for amplifying TCR beta CDR3 regions. After a first-round RT-PCR with HTBI primers, a second-round multiplex PCR was run. TCRdb reprocessed the multiplex PCR reads via MiXCR and lists one record per CDR3 protein. This sample carries hundreds of thousands of distinct CDR3 sequences, 20% to 25% of them seen once, and the ten largest clones take 2.5% to 3.5%. Sequencing was performed on peripheral blood. These receptors originate from a woman aged 18-29 years with stable Graves' hyperthyroidism.

This clonotype was picked up many times. The CDR3 nucleotides read TGCAGTGCCCCCCAGAGACAGCGGGGGAACTACGAGCAGTACTTC. Amino acid sequence: CSAPQRQRGNYEQYF. This chain links TRBV20-1 with TRBJ2-7; 8 nucleotides match TRBD2. CDR1 and CDR2 (germline): DFQATT, SNEGSKA (reference sequence). The CDR3 covers 15 residues. Trimming removed 6 bases from V and 3 bases from J; junction bases left unmatched: 13.

This clonotype appeared many times. The chain couples TRBV24-1 to TRBJ1-5; possibly TRBD1 for D (5 bases). The CDR3 totals 12 residues. Trimming pared 7 bases from V and 6 bases from J, leaving 9 bases between. Germline CDR1 is KGHDR and CDR2 is SFDVKD. Here the CDR3 DNA reads TGTGCCACCAGCTCAGGGCTTCAGCCCCAGCATTTT. Its protein product is CATSSGLQPQHF.

This clonotype was seen repeatedly, ten times or more. V usage is TRBV5-1 and J usage is TRBJ2-5, with no clear D. This CDR3 contains 14 residues. CDR1 and CDR2 from the germline V gene are SGHRS and YFSETQ. The V end was cut by 2 bases, the J end by 3 bases, with 11 bases between. Here the CDR3 DNA reads TGCGCCAGCAGCTTAGGCAGTGGGGAAGAGACCCAGTACTTC. Amino acids: CASSLGSGEETQYF.

This clonotype was observed at least ten times. J is TRBJ2-7 and V is TRBV6-2 or TRBV6-3; 8 bases agree with TRBD2. Germline V gene data show CDR1 as MNHEY and CDR2 as SVGEGT. After removal of 11 bases from V and 3 bases from J, the junction contained 9 bases not matched to a gene. The CDR3 is 13 amino acids. CDR3 loop: CAGGPGGNYEQYF. CDR3 nucleotides: TGTGCCGGCGGCCCGGGGGGGAACTACGAGCAGTACTTC.

This clonotype was observed many times. CDR3 residues: CASQTGVSGELFF. The CDR3 DNA sequence: TGTGCCAGCCAAACAGGGGTCTCCGGGGAGCTGTTTTTT. This chain connects TRBV2 to TRBJ2-2; 7 bases are a match to TRBD1. The CDR3 contains 13 residues. The ends lost 8 bases at V and 6 bases at J; junction bases unmatched: 6. Germline values: CDR1 SNHLY, CDR2 FYNNEI.

The sample holds a few counts of this clonotype. V and J are TRBV19 and TRBJ2-2, with D tentatively TRBD2 (5 bases). Germline-derived CDR1 and CDR2 are LNHDA and SQIVND (reference sequence). This CDR3 is built from 14 residues. V was pared by 0 bases and J by 6 bases, with 8 bases between. The DNA of the CDR3 is TGTGCCAGTAGTATAGACGGCGGGCCCGGGGAGCTGTTTTTT. Protein: CASSIDGGPGELFF.

The chain couples TRBV6-5 to TRBJ1-5; no firm D call. This CDR3 is built from 17 residues. The V end lost 4 bases, the J end lost 1 base, and 17 bases lay between the germline ends. Germline V gene data show CDR1 as MNHEY and CDR2 as SVGAGI. CDR3 in DNA: TGTGCCAGCAGTTTTGGAGTAGACGACCCAAGCAATCAGCCCCAGCATTTT. Protein product: CASSFGVDDPSNQPQHF.

This clonotype came up many times. CDR3 region: CASSSPGDEKLFF. The CDR3 DNA follows: TGTGCCAGCAGTTCCCCGGGGGATGAAAAACTGTTTTTT. V usage is TRBV28 and J usage is TRBJ1-4; TRBD1 might be the D (5 bases). The length of the CDR3 is 13 residues. Germline-derived CDR1 and CDR2 are MDHEN and SYDVKM. The V end lost 4 bases, the J end lost 6 bases, and 9 bases lay between the germline ends.

This clonotype was found many times. The chain joins TRBV6-2 or TRBV6-3 to TRBJ1-2, with D hard to call. Trimming left V 8 bases short and J 1 base short, with 14 bases between. Germline V lookup: CDR1 MNHEY, CDR2 SVGEGT. This CDR3 region has 14 residues. The CDR3 region is CASRRLIHNYGYTF. CDR3 in DNA: TGTGCCAGCCGACGACTGATCCATAACTATGGCTACACCTTC.

This clonotype was seen many times. V gene TRBV6-5 combines with J gene TRBJ2-5; TRBD2 matches at 8 bases. CDR1 is MNHEY and CDR2 is SVGAGI in the germline V gene. Germline trimming cut 4 bases from V and 7 bases from J; bases unmatched to any gene: 11. The CDR3 extends over 15 amino acids. Here the CDR3 reads CASSWTEGLVSTQYF. In nucleotides, the CDR3 is TGTGCCAGCAGTTGGACGGAGGGACTAGTCTCGACCCAGTACTTC.